This note documents a single T cell receptor beta chain sequence. This entry is derived from a study of shared clonotypes between healthy human individuals. Looking at the study overall: Donors were a couple of women and a few men aged 18 to 49. Per donor, CD8 memory used one plate, CD8 naive used two, CD4 memory used three and CD4 naive used three.

The V gene end was trimmed by 5 bases and the J gene end by 4 bases; junction bases not matched to a gene: 14. CDR1 is MDHEN, CDR2 SYDVKM, per germline. The CDR3 sequence is 18 residues long. Every contributor of samples was a Caucasian grown-up residing in Nashville, Tennessee. Original analysis: Junction-only sequences produced by ImmunoSEQ had no quality scores, so filtering differed. The data were produced by immunoSEQ multiplex PCR, yet TCRdb's version contains in-frame clones alone and is incomplete. The V and J calls and the clone size are those of that table, but D and trimming were determined from the DNA. The sample lists about 2.4 million clones, roughly 93% seen once, with approximately 0.35% in the top ten.

This chain uses TRBV28 with TRBJ2-1, with 10 bases matching TRBD2. The clonotype was recovered from a man between 18 and 35 years old in good health. Some clones in this sample may be carry-over from other donors' samples. The sequencing input was naive CD4+ T cells from PBMCs. Noted subset: CD45RA+ positively selected. In nucleotides, the CDR3 is TGTGCCAGCAGTCCGATAGCGGGAGGCCAACCCTTATACAATGAGCAGTTCTTC. Translating it yields CASSPIAGGQPLYNEQFF.